These T cell receptor beta chains were read from a single sample in a study of blood T cell repertoires in COVID-19. Profiling relied on immunoSEQ multiplex PCR, and the TCRdb table lists in-frame clones only, not all of them. This sample carries 50,000 or so clones, about 76% of them seen once, and the ten largest clones take about 18%. Source material: peripheral blood. These receptors were obtained from a human donor with active or convalescent COVID-19. The donor label of this sample is uncertain. The CDR3 runs from the conserved cysteine through the conserved F or W. A D gene is named only where the DNA matches it firmly. Clone size is shown for a subset of rows, as once, few, many or a class of expanded clone.

J gene | V gene | clone size | D gene | CDR3 DNA | CDR3 protein
TRBJ1-1 | TRBV5-5 | NA | NA | NA | CASSFGTGASGTEVFF
TRBJ2-7 | TRBV5-6 | NA | TRBD1 | TGTGCCAGCAGCTTGGGTTGGCAGGGGGCTTACGAGCAGTACTTC | CASSLGWQGAYEQYF
TRBJ2-4 | TRBV3-1/TRBV3-2 | once | TRBD2 | TGTGCCAGCAGCCCTTTTCCGACTAGCGGATTAGCCAAAAACATTCAGTACTTC | CASSPFPTSGLAKNIQYF
TRBJ1-1 | TRBV30 | NA | TRBD1 | TGTGCCTGGAGCGGAAAGGGACAGGGGAACACTGAAGCTTTCTTT | CAWSGKGQGNTEAFF
TRBJ2-7 | TRBV6-5 | NA | NA | TGTGCCAGCAGTCCCCAGCGAAGCTACGAGCAGTACTTC | CASSPQRSYEQYF
TRBJ2-5 | TRBV7-2 | NA | NA | TGTGCCAGCAGCTTGGAGTCGGGAAATAAGGAGACCCAGTACTTC | CASSLESGNKETQYF
TRBJ2-1 | TRBV15 | NA | NA | TGTGCCACCAGCAGAGTACGGGAGTCTGTCAATGAGCAGTTCTTC | CATSRVRESVNEQFF
TRBJ1-2 | TRBV24-1 | NA | TRBD1 | TGTGCCACCAGTGACCCCGGGACAGGGAACTATGGCTACACCTTC | CATSDPGTGNYGYTF
TRBJ1-5 | TRBV7-2 | NA | NA | TGTGCCAGCAGCCCCTCCTCGGGGGTCGGTCAGCCCCAGCATTTT | CASSPSSGVGQPQHF
TRBJ2-2 | TRBV10-3 | NA | TRBD1 | TGTGCCATCACAGGTCCAGGGGGCAGGGGCACCGGGGAGCTGTTTTTT | CAITGPGGRGTGELFF
TRBJ2-1 | TRBV15 | NA | TRBD2 | TGTGCCACCAGCAGAGAGCCCTTGGGGGCGGGAGGCAACTACAATGAGCAGTTCTTC | CATSREPLGAGGNYNEQFF
TRBJ2-5 | TRBV7-9 | NA | NA | TGTGCCAGCAGCTTAGAACTGTCATCCCAAGAGACCCAGTACTTC | CASSLELSSQETQYF
TRBJ1-6 | TRBV30 | NA | NA | TGTGCCTGGAGTGTTACTTATAATTCACCCCTCCACTTT | CAWSVTYNSPLHF
TRBJ1-2 | TRBV19 | few | TRBD1 | TGTGCCAGTAGTCCGACAGGGACCGGCTACACCTTC | CASSPTGTGYTF
TRBJ1-5 | TRBV7-9 | NA | NA | TGTGCCAGCAGCCGAGACAGTTATAGCAATCAGCCCCAGCATTTT | CASSRDSYSNQPQHF
TRBJ2-1 | TRBV19 | NA | TRBD2 | TGTGCCAGTAGTATGCGAGGGACTAGCGGGACGAGCTCCTACAATGAGCAGTTCTTC | CASSMRGTSGTSSYNEQFF
TRBJ2-7 | TRBV19 | NA | TRBD2 | TGTGCCAGTAGTCCCCCGGCTAGCGGGAGGTACGAGCAGTACTTC | CASSPPASGRYEQYF
TRBJ2-1 | TRBV30 | few | TRBD2 | TGTGCCTGGGCACTTAGCGGGACCTACAATGAGCAGTTCTTC | CAWALSGTYNEQFF
TRBJ2-1 | TRBV7-2 | NA | TRBD2 | TGTGCCAGCAGCTTAGGTACTAGCGGGAGAGGGGGCTACAATGAGCAGTTCTTC | CASSLGTSGRGGYNEQFF
TRBJ2-7 | TRBV24-1 | NA | NA | TGTGCCACCAGTGATGGGAATGGGGGACTGACCTCCGAGCAGTACTTC | CATSDGNGGLTSEQYF
TRBJ1-5 | TRBV6-2/TRBV6-3 | NA | TRBD1 | TGTGCCAGCAGTTACCAGACAGGGGAACTCTATAGCAATCAGCCCCAGCATTTT | CASSYQTGELYSNQPQHF
TRBJ1-5 | TRBV24-1 | NA | TRBD1 | TGTGCCACCAGTGGTTCGGGACAGGGGTCGTATCAGCCCCAGCATTTT | CATSGSGQGSYQPQHF
TRBJ2-7 | TRBV3-1/TRBV3-2 | NA | NA | TGTGCCAGCAGCTACGGGACTCGCTCCGGAGAGCAGTACTTC | CASSYGTRSGEQYF
TRBJ2-7 | TRBV19 | NA | NA | TGTGCCAGTAGTATAGCAGGCACAAACTACGAGCAGTACTTC | CASSIAGTNYEQYF